The 22 T cell receptor beta chains listed next were all sequenced from one sample in a study of glioma-infiltrating T cells. Amplification of TCR alpha and beta CDR3 regions from RNA used iRepertoire nested multiplex PCR. Each CDR3 protein gets one entry after TCRdb re-called the multiplex PCR reads with MiXCR. The sample has 150,000 to 200,000 distinct CDR3 sequences, more than 30% seen once; the top ten hold about 19%. Sequenced sample: glioma tissue, nonneoplastic brain tissue, or PBMCs (not recorded which). The receptors stem from a human donor with low-grade glioma or glioblastoma, undergoing nonglioma brain surgery, or in good health (not recorded which).

This clonotype was observed a few times. The rearrangement joins TRBV5-5 to TRBJ2-7; 7 nucleotides match TRBD1. Germline V gene data show CDR1 as SGHKS and CDR2 as YYEKEE (reference sequence). CDR3 length: 14 amino acids. V lost 3 bases, J lost 4 bases, and 7 bases stayed unmatched. The CDR3 here is CASSWRTGVYEQYF. Written as DNA, the CDR3 is TGTGCCAGCAGCTGGAGAACAGGGGTTTACGAGCAGTACTTC.

To note about this clonotype: This may be a read error, as it is one base from a much larger clone. The chain is built from TRBV15 and TRBJ1-5; the D gene is possibly TRBD1 (6 bases). This CDR3 contains 15 residues. V lost 0 bases to trimming and J lost 5 bases, with 11 bases between them. Germline V CDR1 and CDR2: LNHNV, YYDKDF (reference sequence). CDR3 region: CATSRERGGDQPQHF. The CDR3 nucleotides read TGTGCCACCAGCAGAGAACGAGGGGGGGATCAGCCCCAGCATTTT.

CDR3 coding DNA: TGTGCCTGGAGTACAACCGGGACTAGCGGGAGGGCCTACAATGAGCAGTTCTTC. It specifies CAWSTTGTSGRAYNEQFF. The chain carries TRBV30 and TRBJ2-1; 16 bases agree with TRBD2. V lost 2 bases to trimming and J lost 2 bases; unmatched junction nucleotides: 6. Per germline, CDR1 GTSNPN and CDR2 SVGIG (reference sequence). The CDR3 has 18 residues.

There are a few counts of this clonotype. The genes are TRBV2 and TRBJ2-3; 8 bases align to TRBD2. Germline V gives CDR1 SNHLY, CDR2 FYNNEI. J lost 3 bases, V lost 4 bases, and 6 bases had no gene match. The CDR3 length is 15 residues. The CDR3 spells CASSGVIAGTDTQYF. In nucleotides, the CDR3 is TGTGCCAGCAGTGGAGTAATAGCGGGAACAGATACGCAGTATTTT.

Notes on this clonotype: This may come from a read error, since a much larger clone is one base off. This chain links TRBV7-9 with TRBJ2-1; D might be TRBD1 (6 bases). This CDR3 is 16 amino acids long. Germline CDR1 reads SEHNR; CDR2 reads FQNEAQ (reference sequence). The CDR3 nucleotides are TGTGCCAGCAGCACGGGAATCGGACAGATATACAATGAGCAGCTCTTC. This translates into CASSTGIGQIYNEQLF.

The table lists this clonotype with many counts. The chain uses TRBV18 and TRBJ2-1; 9 nucleotides align to TRBD2. V dropped 3 bases and J dropped 3; count of bases not matched to a gene: 3. Germline assignment: CDR1 KGHSH and CDR2 LQKENI. The CDR3 totals 15 residues. This CDR3 is CASSPSSGSYNEQFF. CDR3 DNA sequence: TGTGCCAGCTCACCTAGTAGCGGGAGCTACAATGAGCAGTTCTTC.

This clonotype was detected many times. The chain joins TRBV5-4 to TRBJ2-7, with 9 positions matching TRBD1. J gave up 7 bases and V 4 bases, and 15 bases lay outside the gene matches. CDR1 is SGHNT and CDR2 is YYREEE in the germline V gene (reference sequence). The CDR3 is 16 amino acids. The CDR3 region is CASSALDRGLPVEQYF. The CDR3 DNA is TGTGCCAGCAGCGCACTGGACAGGGGCCTTCCTGTGGAGCAGTACTTC.

The V call is TRBV20-1, the J call TRBJ2-7, with D unresolved. This CDR3 contains 13 residues. Per the germline V gene, CDR1 is DFQATT and CDR2 is SNEGSKA (reference sequence). Trimming pared 7 bases from V and 3 bases from J, leaving 16 bases between. The CDR3 sequence: CSVRAGAVYEQYF. CDR3 DNA: TGCAGTGTCCGGGCAGGAGCAGTCTACGAGCAGTACTTC.

The gene calls are TRBV7-8 and TRBJ2-7; tentative D call: TRBD1 (6 bases). The germline CDR1 and CDR2 sequences are SGHVS and FQNEAQ. Trimming removed 1 base at V and 6 bases at J, with 13 bases between. CDR3 size: 14 residues. The CDR3 is CASSLVGQGIEQYF. CDR3 DNA sequence: TGTGCCAGCAGCTTAGTTGGGCAGGGGATCGAGCAGTACTTC.

This clonotype has ten or more counts. The chain combines TRBV19 with TRBJ1-5, with 10 bases lining up with TRBD1. Germline CDR1 and CDR2: LNHDA and SQIVND (reference sequence). The CDR3 has 13 amino acids. V trimming: 5 bases; J trimming: 5 bases; junction bases outside the gene matches: 0. This chain's CDR3 is CASSGTGDQPQHF. CDR3 DNA sequence: TGTGCCAGTAGTGGGACAGGGGATCAGCCCCAGCATTTT.

This clonotype was counted a few times. The V and J genes are TRBV19 and TRBJ1-6; D is uncertain. Looked up from germline, CDR1 is LNHDA and CDR2 is SQIVND (reference sequence). The CDR3 spans 13 residues. V gave up 3 bases and J gave up 5 bases, with 5 bases separating them. CDR3 region: CASSMEHNSPLHF. DNA for the CDR3: TGTGCCAGTAGTATGGAGCATAATTCACCCCTCCACTTT. The full variable domain, completed using reference TRBV19 and TRBJ1-6, is DGGITQSPKYLFRKEGQNVTLSCEQNLNHDAMYWYRQDPGQGLRLIYYSQIVNDFQKGDIAEGYSVSREKKESFPLTVTSAQKNPTAFYLCASSMEHNSPLHFGNGTRLTVT.

This clonotype showed up many times. The V and J genes are TRBV2 and TRBJ1-3, with D unresolved. Germline V lookup: CDR1 SNHLY, CDR2 FYNNEI. CDR3 size: 13 residues. V dropped 8 bases and J dropped 0 bases, with 8 bases sitting between them. The CDR3 sequence: CASLYYSGNTIYF. CDR3 nucleotide sequence: TGTGCCAGCCTCTACTACTCTGGAAACACCATATATTTT.

Turning to this clonotype: A read error may explain this, as a much larger clone is one base away. This chain uses TRBV9 with TRBJ2-3, with D possibly matching TRBD2 (6 bases). Looked up from germline, CDR1 is SGDLS and CDR2 is YYNGEE. This CDR3 is 14 amino acids long. The CDR3 DNA reads as TGTGCCAGCAGCACTTCGACTAGTGCAGATACGAAGTATTTT. It is translated as CASSTSTSADTKYF.

This clonotype was observed many times. CDR3 region: CASSLGERYGYTF. CDR3 DNA sequence: TGTGCCAGCAGCTTGGGGGAGCGGTATGGCTACACCTTC. The V and J genes are TRBV5-4 and TRBJ1-2, with D unclear. Per the germline V gene, CDR1 is SGHNT and CDR2 is YYREEE (reference sequence). The germline V and J ends were trimmed by 0 bases and 5 bases, with 8 bases remaining between them. The CDR3 has 13 amino acids.

Comments on this clonotype: Since no conserved phenylalanine or tryptophan closes the CDR3, a read error is the likely cause. The CDR3 DNA is TGTGCCAGCACTCAGGTGAACGCTGAAGCTTTCCTT. Translation gives CASTQVNAEAFL. The genes are TRBV28 and TRBJ1-1, with D hard to call. Germline CDR1 and CDR2: MDHEN and SYDVKM. The CDR3 runs to 12 residues.

V usage is TRBV6-6 and J usage is TRBJ2-7, with D perhaps matching TRBD1 or TRBD2 (6 bases each). CDR3 length: 14 amino acids. The germline CDR1 and CDR2 sequences are MNHNY and SVGAGI (reference sequence). Trimming removed 2 bases from V and 6 bases from J, with 14 bases in between. The CDR3 is CASSYDHGGAEQYF. CDR3 coding DNA: TGTGCCAGCAGTTACGACCACGGGGGCGCCGAGCAGTACTTC.

Worth noting for this clonotype: One junction end does not reproduce the germline sequence, and a read error may be involved. The chain couples TRBV4-2 to TRBJ1-3; TRBD1 agrees at 7 bases. The V gene's germline CDR1 is LGHNA and CDR2 YNFKEQ. The CDR3 consists of 15 residues. CDR3 sequence: CASGQGGSSGNTIYF. The CDR3 nucleotides are TGTGCCAGCGGCCAAGGGGGCTCCTCTGGAAACACCATATATTTT.

This clonotype was detected ten times or more. This chain joins TRBV12-3 or TRBV12-4 and TRBJ1-6; D is perhaps TRBD1 (5 bases). The CDR3 has 15 amino acids. Trimming stripped 1 base from V and 7 bases from J, with 11 bases between. The CDR3 DNA reads as TGTGCCAGCAGTTTAGGAGGGGACTTGAATTCACCCCTCCACTTT. It yields the protein CASSLGGDLNSPLHF.

In this sample, this clonotype turned up many times. The gene calls are TRBV11-2 and TRBJ2-7, with TRBD2 as a possible D gene (6 bases). Trimming left V 5 bases short and J 2 bases short, with 16 bases between. Germline lookup yields CDR1 SGHAT and CDR2 FQNNGV. The CDR3 sequence is 15 residues long. The CDR3: CASSPGDSPAYEQYF. The DNA of the CDR3 is TGTGCCAGCAGCCCGGGGGACTCGCCAGCCTACGAGCAGTACTTC.

Worth noting for this clonotype: A much larger clonotype is one base distant, so this may be a read error. This rearrangement joins TRBV25-1 to TRBJ2-7, with a weak D call TRBD2 (5 bases). There are 18 residues in the CDR3. Germline lookup yields CDR1 MGHDK and CDR2 SYGVNS. Trimming cost V 6 bases and J 7 bases, with 31 bases left between them. CDR3 residues: CASSPGALTSIAYNEQYF. The CDR3 coding sequence is TGTGCCAGCAGCCCGGGTGCACTAACTAGTATCGCCTACAATGAGCAGTACTTC.

The table lists this clonotype with many counts. The chain joins TRBV12-3 or TRBV12-4 to TRBJ2-5; D possibly corresponds to TRBD2 (7 bases). Trimming stripped 5 bases from V and 2 bases from J, with 15 bases between. The CDR3 runs to 15 residues. CDR3 amino acids: CASSPSGGRQETQYF. Written as DNA, the CDR3 is TGTGCCAGCAGTCCCTCCGGGGGGCGACAAGAGACCCAGTACTTC.

This clonotype has at least ten counts. J is TRBJ2-2 and V is TRBV6-2 or TRBV6-3; no firm D call. V shed 3 bases and J shed 7 bases, with 15 bases lying between them. This CDR3 region has 15 residues. CDR1 is MNHEY, CDR2 SVGEGT, per germline. CDR3 residues: CASSYIPGVVGELFF. DNA for the CDR3: TGTGCCAGCAGTTATATCCCAGGCGTAGTCGGGGAGCTGTTTTTT.